This T cell receptor beta chain was obtained from a study of OX40 agonist ivuxolimab in advanced cancers. This clone was detected once. Trimming removed 3 bases from V and 4 bases from J, with 9 bases in between. This CDR3 is built from 13 residues. From germline, CDR1 is KGHSH and CDR2 LQKENI. Clones were read by immunoSEQ multiplex PCR, and TCRdb kept only the in-frame ones, dropping some. Among around 90,000 clones listed, just under 90% were seen once. This clonotype was obtained from an adult with an advanced solid tumor such as melanoma, head and neck, liver or kidney cancer. This sequence joins TRBV18 and TRBJ1-1; perhaps TRBD1 as D (5 bases). The sample consisted of CD4+ or CD8+ T cells sorted from blood, taken in a trial of the OX40 agonist ivuxolimab. CDR3 DNA: TGTGCCAGCTCACCCTGGGACGGCACTGAAGCTTTCTTT. As protein: CASSPWDGTEAFF.